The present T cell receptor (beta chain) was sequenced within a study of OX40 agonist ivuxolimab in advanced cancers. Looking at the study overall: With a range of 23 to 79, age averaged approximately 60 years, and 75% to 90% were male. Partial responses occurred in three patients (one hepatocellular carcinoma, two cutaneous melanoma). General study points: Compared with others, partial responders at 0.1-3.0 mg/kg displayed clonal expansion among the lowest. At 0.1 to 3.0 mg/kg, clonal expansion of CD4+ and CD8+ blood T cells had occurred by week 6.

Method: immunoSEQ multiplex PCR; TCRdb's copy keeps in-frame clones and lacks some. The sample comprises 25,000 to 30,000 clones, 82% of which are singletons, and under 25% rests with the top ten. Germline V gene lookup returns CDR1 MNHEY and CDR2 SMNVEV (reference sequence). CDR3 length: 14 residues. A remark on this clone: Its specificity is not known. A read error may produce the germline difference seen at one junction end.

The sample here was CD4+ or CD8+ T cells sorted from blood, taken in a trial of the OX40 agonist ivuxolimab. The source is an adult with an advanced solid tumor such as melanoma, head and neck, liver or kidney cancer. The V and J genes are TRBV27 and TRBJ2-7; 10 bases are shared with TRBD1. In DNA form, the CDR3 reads TGTGCAAGCAGTTTGGGACAGGGGATCTACGAGCAGTACTTC. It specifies CASSLGQGIYEQYF.